Following are 14 T cell receptor beta chains from one sample sequenced in a study of graft-versus-host responses after intestinal transplantation. Profiled with immunoSEQ multiplex PCR; TCRdb holds only in-frame clones, not every one. This table has some 92,000 clones, over 85% appearing once. Antigen specificity for these receptors is unknown. Sequences were derived from unstimulated CD4+ T cells sorted from spleen or lymph node cells, sampled before intestinal transplant. The receptors come from a human donor who received an intestinal transplant.

The rearrangement links TRBV5-1 to TRBJ2-7; D is undetermined. V was shortened by 2 bases and J by 0 bases, with 12 bases between the two germline ends. Per the germline V gene, CDR1 is SGHRS and CDR2 is YFSETQ. This CDR3 is 15 amino acids long. This chain's CDR3 is CASSFYARSSYEQYF. CDR3 DNA sequence: TGCGCCAGCAGCTTTTACGCTAGAAGCTCCTACGAGCAGTACTTC.

This clone appeared a single time. The J gene is TRBJ2-7, the V gene TRBV10-3; D not resolved. The germline CDR1 and CDR2 sequences are ENHRY and SYGVKD. The CDR3 sequence is 11 residues long. V gave up 2 bases and J gave up 5 bases, with 4 bases separating them. CDR3 loop: CAISELDEQYF. DNA of the CDR3: TGTGCCATCAGTGAGCTGGACGAGCAGTACTTC.

This chain uses TRBV25-1 with TRBJ2-2; 8 bases line up with TRBD2. Unmatched junction bases numbered 7, after V lost 4 bases and J lost 6 bases. CDR1 is MGHDK and CDR2 is SYGVNS in the germline V gene. The CDR3 has 15 amino acids. The CDR3: CASSVAGSYPGELFF. CDR3 in DNA: TGTGCCAGCAGTGTAGCGGGATCTTACCCCGGGGAGCTGTTTTTT. Drawing the rest from reference TRBV25-1 and TRBJ2-2, the complete variable domain is EADIYQTPRYLVIGTGKKITLECSQTMGHDKMYWYQQDPGMELHLIHYSYGVNSTEKGDLSSESTVSRIRTEHFPLTLESARPSHTSQYLCASSVAGSYPGELFFGEGSRLTVL.

The chain uses TRBV5-1 and TRBJ2-3; the match to TRBD2 covers 13 bases. The germline CDR1 and CDR2 sequences are SGHRS and YFSETQ. J lost 2 bases, V lost 6 bases, and 6 bases had no gene match. The CDR3 loop spans 16 amino acids. CDR3 sequence: CASNPGLAGNTDTQYF. CDR3 bases: TGCGCCAGCAACCCGGGACTAGCGGGGAACACAGATACGCAGTATTTT.

A word on this clone: Its ends do not fully match the called genes, so a read error is possible. This sequence joins TRBV28 and TRBJ2-7; no reliable D call. The V gene's germline CDR1 is MDHEN and CDR2 SYDVKM. The CDR3 is 14 residues long. This CDR3 is CASSTPAVSHEQYF. Here the CDR3 DNA reads TGTGCCAGCAGTACCCCGGCAGTCTCCCACGAGCAGTACTTC.

V is TRBV28 and J is TRBJ1-2; the D gene is possibly TRBD1 (5 bases). This CDR3 has 15 amino acids. V gave up 4 bases and J gave up 4 bases, with 16 bases separating them. Germline V lookup: CDR1 MDHEN, CDR2 SYDVKM. The CDR3 DNA is TGTGCCAGCAGTTATCCGCAGGGAAGGGGCTATGGCTACACCTTC. Its protein product is CASSYPQGRGYGYTF.

The rearrangement joins TRBV10-3 to TRBJ1-1, with TRBD1 as a possible D gene (6 bases). The germline V and J ends were trimmed by 3 bases and 4 bases, with 15 bases remaining between them. The CDR3 totals 15 residues. Germline V CDR1 and CDR2: ENHRY, SYGVKD. In DNA form, the CDR3 reads TGTGCCATCAGTGACCCGGGGGGGCGTAGCACTGAAGCTTTCTTT. Amino acid sequence: CAISDPGGRSTEAFF.

This clone showed up just once. The chain recombines TRBV4-1 with TRBJ2-7; 7 bases map to TRBD2. The CDR3 runs 15 residues. Germline CDR1 reads MGHRA; CDR2 reads YSYEKL. The V and J ends lost 3 bases and 2 bases, in that order; junction bases with no gene match: 7. The CDR3, as DNA: TGCGCCAGCAGCCACGATAGCGGGCGTACCTACGAGCAGTACTTC. As protein: CASSHDSGRTYEQYF.

The V call is TRBV11-1, the J call TRBJ2-2; the D gene could be TRBD1 or TRBD2 (5 bases each). The CDR3 runs 14 residues. V was pared by 4 bases and J by 3 bases, with 9 bases between. Germline lookup yields CDR1 SGHAT and CDR2 FQDESV (reference sequence). CDR3 DNA sequence: TGTGCCAGCAGCTCGGGGCTCTACACCGGGGAGCTGTTTTTT. As protein: CASSSGLYTGELFF.

V is TRBV18 and J is TRBJ2-7; TRBD1 matches at 9 bases. Germline V gene lookup returns CDR1 KGHSH and CDR2 LQKENI. The CDR3 length is 17 residues. Trimming cost V 3 bases and J 4 bases; bases outside gene matches: 13. CDR3 sequence: CASSPRTGDRASYEQYF. The CDR3 DNA is TGTGCCAGCTCACCCCGGACAGGGGACAGAGCCTCTTACGAGCAGTACTTC.

CDR3 sequence reads: CAWSVPISGNTIYF. The CDR3 nucleotides read TGTGCCTGGAGTGTTCCAATCTCTGGAAACACCATATATTTT. The chain employs TRBV30 and TRBJ1-3, with D uncertain. V lost 0 bases and J lost 0, with 6 bases in between. The CDR3 consists of 14 residues. Germline V gene data show CDR1 as GTSNPN and CDR2 as SVGIG (reference sequence).

This sequence joins TRBV12-5 and TRBJ1-4; D gene uncertain. V shed 3 bases and J shed 4 bases, with 18 bases lying between them. CDR1 LGHNT and CDR2 FRNRAP come from the germline V gene. The CDR3 contains 17 residues. CDR3 coding DNA: TGTGCTAGTGGTTTCCGAGGGAGGTCTGAACTTAATGAAAAACTGTTTTTT. Encoded protein: CASGFRGRSELNEKLFF.

This clone was observed a single time. V and J are TRBV5-6 and TRBJ2-5; D is tentatively TRBD1 or TRBD2 (6 bases each). Trimming took off 4 bases at V and 4 bases at J, with 17 bases between the two ends. The CDR3 length is 15 residues. Germline CDR1 is SGHDT and CDR2 is YYEEEE. CDR3 nucleotide sequence: TGTGCCAGCAGCCGATACAGGGCCGGGGGAGAGACCCAGTACTTC. It yields the protein CASSRYRAGGETQYF.

This rearrangement joins TRBV6-5 to TRBJ2-1; 12 nucleotides align to TRBD2. The CDR3 has 16 amino acids. The J segment lost 6 bases and the V segment lost 0 bases, leaving 3 bases of the junction unmatched. Germline loops: CDR1 MNHEY, CDR2 SVGAGI. The CDR3: CASSYSGLAGFNEQFF. CDR3 sequence (DNA): TGTGCCAGCAGTTACTCGGGACTAGCGGGCTTCAATGAGCAGTTCTTC.